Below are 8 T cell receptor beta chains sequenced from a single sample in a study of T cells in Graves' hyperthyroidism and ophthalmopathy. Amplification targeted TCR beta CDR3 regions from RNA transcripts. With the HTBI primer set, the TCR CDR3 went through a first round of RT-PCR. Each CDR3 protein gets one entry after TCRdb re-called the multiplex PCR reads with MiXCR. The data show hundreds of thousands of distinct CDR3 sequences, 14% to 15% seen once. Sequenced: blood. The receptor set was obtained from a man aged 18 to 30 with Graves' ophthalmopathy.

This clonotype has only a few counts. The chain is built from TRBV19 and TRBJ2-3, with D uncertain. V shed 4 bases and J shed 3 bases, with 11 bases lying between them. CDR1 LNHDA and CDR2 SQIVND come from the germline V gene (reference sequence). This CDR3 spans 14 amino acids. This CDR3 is CASSTVSYTDTQYF. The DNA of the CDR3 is TGTGCCAGTAGTACGGTTAGCTATACAGATACGCAGTATTTT.

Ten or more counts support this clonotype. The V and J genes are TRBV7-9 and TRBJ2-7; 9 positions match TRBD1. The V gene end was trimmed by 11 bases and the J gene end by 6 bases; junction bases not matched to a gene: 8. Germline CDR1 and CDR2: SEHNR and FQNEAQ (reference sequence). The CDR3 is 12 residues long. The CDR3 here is CAGATGGGEQYF. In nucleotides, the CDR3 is TGTGCCGGTGCAACAGGGGGCGGCGAGCAGTACTTC.

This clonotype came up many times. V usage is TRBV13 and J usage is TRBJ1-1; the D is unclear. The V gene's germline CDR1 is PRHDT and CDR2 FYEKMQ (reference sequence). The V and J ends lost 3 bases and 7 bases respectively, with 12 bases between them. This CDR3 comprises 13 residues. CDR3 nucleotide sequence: TGTGCCAGCAGCTTGGGAAACCCTGGTGAAGCTTTCTTT. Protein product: CASSLGNPGEAFF.

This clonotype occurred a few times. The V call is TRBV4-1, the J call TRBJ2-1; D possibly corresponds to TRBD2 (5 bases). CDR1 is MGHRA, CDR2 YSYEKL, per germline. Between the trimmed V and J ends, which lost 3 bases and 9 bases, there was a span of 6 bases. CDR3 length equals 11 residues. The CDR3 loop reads CASSQGVEQFF. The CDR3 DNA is TGCGCCAGCAGCCAGGGAGTTGAGCAGTTCTTC.

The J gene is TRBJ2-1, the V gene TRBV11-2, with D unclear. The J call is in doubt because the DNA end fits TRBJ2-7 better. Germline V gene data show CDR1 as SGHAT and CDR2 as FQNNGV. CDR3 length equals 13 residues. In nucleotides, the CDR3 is TGTGCCAGCAGCTTTCCAGGATACAATGAGCAGTACTTC. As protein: CASSFPGYNEQYF.

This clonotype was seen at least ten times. The CDR3 sequence: CASSQVTSGGAPDEQFF. CDR3 in DNA: TGCGCCAGCAGCCAAGTGACTAGCGGGGGGGCCCCGGATGAGCAGTTCTTC. The V and J genes are TRBV4-1 and TRBJ2-1, with 14 nucleotides matching TRBD2. V shed 1 base, J shed 8 bases, and the junction held 7 bases outside the gene matches. CDR3 length: 17 amino acids. Germline V gives CDR1 MGHRA, CDR2 YSYEKL.

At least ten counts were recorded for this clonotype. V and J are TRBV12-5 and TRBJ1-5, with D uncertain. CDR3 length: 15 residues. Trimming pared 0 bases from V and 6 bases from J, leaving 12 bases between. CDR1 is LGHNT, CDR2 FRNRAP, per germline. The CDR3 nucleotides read TGTGCTAGTGGTTTGGTACAATCAGGCACTCAGCCCCAGCATTTT. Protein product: CASGLVQSGTQPQHF.

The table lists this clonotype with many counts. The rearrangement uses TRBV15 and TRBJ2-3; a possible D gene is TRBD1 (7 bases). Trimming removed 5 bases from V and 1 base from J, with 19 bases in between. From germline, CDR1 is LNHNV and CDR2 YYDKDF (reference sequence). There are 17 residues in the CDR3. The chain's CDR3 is CATSSEGAAGGTDTQYF. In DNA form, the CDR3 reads TGTGCCACCAGCTCGGAGGGGGCCGCAGGGGGCACAGATACGCAGTATTTT.